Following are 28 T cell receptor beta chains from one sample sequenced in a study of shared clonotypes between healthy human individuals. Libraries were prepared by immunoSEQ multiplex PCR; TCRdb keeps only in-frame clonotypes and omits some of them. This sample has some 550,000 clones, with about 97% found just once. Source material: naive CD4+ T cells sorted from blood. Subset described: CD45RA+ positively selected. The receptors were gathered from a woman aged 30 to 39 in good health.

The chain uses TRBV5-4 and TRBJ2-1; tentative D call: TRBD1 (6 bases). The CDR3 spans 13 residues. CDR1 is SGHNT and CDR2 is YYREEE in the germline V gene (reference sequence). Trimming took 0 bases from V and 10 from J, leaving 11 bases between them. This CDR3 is CASSLVQGWEQFF. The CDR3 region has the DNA TGTGCCAGCAGCTTGGTGCAGGGGTGGGAGCAGTTCTTC.

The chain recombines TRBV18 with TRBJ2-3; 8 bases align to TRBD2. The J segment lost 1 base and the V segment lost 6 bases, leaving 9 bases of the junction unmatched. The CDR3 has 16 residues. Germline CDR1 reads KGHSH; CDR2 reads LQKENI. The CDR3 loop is CASSRLLAGGTDTQYF. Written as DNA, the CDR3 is TGTGCCAGCTCGCGTCTTCTAGCGGGTGGCACAGATACGCAGTATTTT.

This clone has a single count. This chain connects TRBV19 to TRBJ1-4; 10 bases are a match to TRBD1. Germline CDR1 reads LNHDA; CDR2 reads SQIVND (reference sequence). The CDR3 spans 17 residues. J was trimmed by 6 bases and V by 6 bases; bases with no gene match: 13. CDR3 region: CASSPARDRGLDEKLFF. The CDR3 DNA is TGTGCCAGTAGCCCGGCTCGGGACAGGGGTTTGGATGAAAAACTGTTTTTT. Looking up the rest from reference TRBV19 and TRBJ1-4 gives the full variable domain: DGGITQSPKYLFRKEGQNVTLSCEQNLNHDAMYWYRQDPGQGLRLIYYSQIVNDFQKGDIAEGYSVSREKKESFPLTVTSAQKNPTAFYLCASSPARDRGLDEKLFFGSGTQLSVL.

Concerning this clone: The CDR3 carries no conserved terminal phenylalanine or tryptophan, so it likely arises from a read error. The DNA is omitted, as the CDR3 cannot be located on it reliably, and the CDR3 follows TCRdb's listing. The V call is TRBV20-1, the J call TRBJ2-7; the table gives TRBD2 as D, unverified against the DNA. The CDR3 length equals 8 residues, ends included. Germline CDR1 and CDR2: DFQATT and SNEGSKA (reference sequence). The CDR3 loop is CSVTGTPM.

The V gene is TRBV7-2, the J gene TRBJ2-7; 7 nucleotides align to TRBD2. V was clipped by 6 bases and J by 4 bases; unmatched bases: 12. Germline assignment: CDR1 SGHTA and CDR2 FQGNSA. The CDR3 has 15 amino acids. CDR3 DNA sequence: TGTGCCAGCAGTATGGGAGGGGCCACAGTGTACGAGCAGTACTTC. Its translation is CASSMGGATVYEQYF.

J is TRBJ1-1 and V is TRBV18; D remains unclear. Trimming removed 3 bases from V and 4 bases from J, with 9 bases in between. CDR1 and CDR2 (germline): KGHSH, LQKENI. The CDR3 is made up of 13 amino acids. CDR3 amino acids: CASSPPPGTEAFF. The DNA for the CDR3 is TGTGCCAGCTCACCGCCTCCCGGCACTGAAGCTTTCTTT.

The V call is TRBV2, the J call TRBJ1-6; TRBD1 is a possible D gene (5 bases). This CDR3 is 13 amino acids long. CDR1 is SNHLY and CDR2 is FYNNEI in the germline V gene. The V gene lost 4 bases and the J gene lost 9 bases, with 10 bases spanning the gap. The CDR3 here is CASSVGGSSPLHF. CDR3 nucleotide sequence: TGTGCCAGCAGTGTGGGGGGGAGTTCACCCCTCCACTTT.

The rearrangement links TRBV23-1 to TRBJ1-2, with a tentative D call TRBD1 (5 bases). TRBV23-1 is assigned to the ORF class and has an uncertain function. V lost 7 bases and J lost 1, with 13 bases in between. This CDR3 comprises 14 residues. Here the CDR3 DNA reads TGCGCCAGCACGAGGGACCGAGATAACTATGGCTACACCTTC. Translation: CASTRDRDNYGYTF.

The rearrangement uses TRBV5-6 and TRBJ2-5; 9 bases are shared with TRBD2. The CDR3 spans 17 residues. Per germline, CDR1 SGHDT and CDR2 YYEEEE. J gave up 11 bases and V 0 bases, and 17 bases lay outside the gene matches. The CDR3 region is CASSLAMLAGDPEEQYF. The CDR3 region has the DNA TGTGCCAGCAGCTTGGCTATGTTAGCGGGAGACCCGGAAGAGCAGTACTTC.

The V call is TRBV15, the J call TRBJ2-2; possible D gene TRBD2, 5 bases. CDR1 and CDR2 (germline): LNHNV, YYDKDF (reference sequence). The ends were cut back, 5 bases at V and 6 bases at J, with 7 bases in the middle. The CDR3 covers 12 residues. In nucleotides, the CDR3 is TGTGCCACCAGCCGGGATTCCGGGGAGCTGTTTTTT. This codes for CATSRDSGELFF.

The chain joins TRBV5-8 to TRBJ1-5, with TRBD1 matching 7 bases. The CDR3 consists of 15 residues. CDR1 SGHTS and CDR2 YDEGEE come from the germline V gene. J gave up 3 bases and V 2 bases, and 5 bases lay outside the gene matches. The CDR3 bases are TGTGCCAGCAGCTTAGGACAGGCTAACAATCAGCCCCAGCATTTT. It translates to CASSLGQANNQPQHF.

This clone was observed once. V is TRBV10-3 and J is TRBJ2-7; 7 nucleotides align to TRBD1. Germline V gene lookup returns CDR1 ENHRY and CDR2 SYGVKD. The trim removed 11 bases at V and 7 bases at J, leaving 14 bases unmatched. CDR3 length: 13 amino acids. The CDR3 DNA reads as TGTGCCGCCGAGCGGACAGGCGGTACTGAGCAGTACTTC. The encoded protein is CAAERTGGTEQYF.

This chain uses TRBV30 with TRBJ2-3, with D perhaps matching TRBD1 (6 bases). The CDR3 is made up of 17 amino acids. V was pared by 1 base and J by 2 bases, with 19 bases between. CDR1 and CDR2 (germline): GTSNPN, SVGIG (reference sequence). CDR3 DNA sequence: TGTGCCTGGAGTGGCCTAGGGACAAGAGATCTCACAGATACGCAGTATTTT. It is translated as CAWSGLGTRDLTDTQYF.

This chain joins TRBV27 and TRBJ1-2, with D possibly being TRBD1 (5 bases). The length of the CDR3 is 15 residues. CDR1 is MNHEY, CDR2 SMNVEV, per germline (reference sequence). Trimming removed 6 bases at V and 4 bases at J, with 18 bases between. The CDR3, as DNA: TGTGCCAGCAGCCTCACGCGGGGGGGATCCTATGGCTACACCTTC. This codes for CASSLTRGGSYGYTF.

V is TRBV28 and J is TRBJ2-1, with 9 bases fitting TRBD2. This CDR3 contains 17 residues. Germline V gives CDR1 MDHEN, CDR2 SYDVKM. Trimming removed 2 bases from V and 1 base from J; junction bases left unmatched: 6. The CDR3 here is CASSLAGGTGSYNEQFF. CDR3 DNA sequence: TGTGCCAGCAGTTTAGCGGGAGGGACGGGGTCCTACAATGAGCAGTTCTTC.

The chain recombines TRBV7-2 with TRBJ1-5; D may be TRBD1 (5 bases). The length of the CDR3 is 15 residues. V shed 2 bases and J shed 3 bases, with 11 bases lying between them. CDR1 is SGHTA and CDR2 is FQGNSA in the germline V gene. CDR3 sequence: CASSLNVGDNQPQHF. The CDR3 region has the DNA TGTGCCAGCAGCTTAAACGTGGGGGACAATCAGCCCCAGCATTTT.

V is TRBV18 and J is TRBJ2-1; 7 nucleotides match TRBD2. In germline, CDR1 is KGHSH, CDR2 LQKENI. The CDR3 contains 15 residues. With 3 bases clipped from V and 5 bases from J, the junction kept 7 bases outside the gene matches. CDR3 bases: TGTGCCAGCTCACCGCGGGCTAGCGGAGACAATGAGCAGTTCTTC. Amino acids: CASSPRASGDNEQFF.

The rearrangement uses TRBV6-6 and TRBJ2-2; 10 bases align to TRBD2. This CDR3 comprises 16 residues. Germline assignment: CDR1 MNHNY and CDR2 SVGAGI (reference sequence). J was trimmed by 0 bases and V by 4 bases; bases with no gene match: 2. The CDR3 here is CASSWTSGSNTGELFF. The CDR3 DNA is TGTGCCAGCAGTTGGACTAGCGGCTCGAACACCGGGGAGCTGTTTTTT.

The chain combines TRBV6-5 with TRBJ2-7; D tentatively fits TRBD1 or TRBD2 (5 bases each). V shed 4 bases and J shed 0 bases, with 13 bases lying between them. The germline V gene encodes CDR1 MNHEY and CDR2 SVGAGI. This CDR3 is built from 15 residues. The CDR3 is CASSSGTQSSYEQYF. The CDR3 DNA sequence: TGTGCCAGCAGTTCCGGGACCCAAAGCTCCTACGAGCAGTACTTC.

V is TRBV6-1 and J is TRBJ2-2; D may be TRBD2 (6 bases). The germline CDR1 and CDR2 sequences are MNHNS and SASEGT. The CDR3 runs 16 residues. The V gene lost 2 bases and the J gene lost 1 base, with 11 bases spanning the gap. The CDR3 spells CASSELGLQNTGELFF. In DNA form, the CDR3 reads TGTGCCAGCAGTGAACTGGGACTTCAGAACACCGGGGAGCTGTTTTTT.

CDR3 sequence: CASSEFGGGSGGYTF. The CDR3 DNA sequence: TGTGCCAGCAGTGAATTCGGAGGGGGCTCCGGTGGCTACACCTTC. The chain is built from TRBV25-1 and TRBJ1-2, with 7 bases lining up with TRBD1. J lost 7 bases, V lost 1 base, and 9 bases had no gene match. Germline assignment: CDR1 MGHDK and CDR2 SYGVNS. The CDR3 runs to 15 residues.

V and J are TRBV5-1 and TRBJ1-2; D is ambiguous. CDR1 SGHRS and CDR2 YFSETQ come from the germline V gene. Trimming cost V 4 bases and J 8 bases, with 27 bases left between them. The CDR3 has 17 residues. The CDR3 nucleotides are TGCGCCAGCAGCCCCGGCCAAGTTGCAGCGGTAGGAAACGGCTACACCTTC. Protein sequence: CASSPGQVAAVGNGYTF.

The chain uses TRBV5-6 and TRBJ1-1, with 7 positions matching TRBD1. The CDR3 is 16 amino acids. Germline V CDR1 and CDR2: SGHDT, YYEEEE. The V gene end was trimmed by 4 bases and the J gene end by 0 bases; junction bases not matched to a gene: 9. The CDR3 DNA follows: TGTGCCAGCAGCCGCTACAGGGGCTTAATGAACACTGAAGCTTTCTTT. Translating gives CASSRYRGLMNTEAFF.

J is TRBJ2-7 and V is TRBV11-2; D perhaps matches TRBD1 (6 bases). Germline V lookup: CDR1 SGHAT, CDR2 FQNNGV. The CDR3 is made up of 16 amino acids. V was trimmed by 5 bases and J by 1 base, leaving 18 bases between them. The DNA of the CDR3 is TGTGCCAGCAGCGGGACCCGACAGGCAAGATCCTACGAGCAGTACTTC. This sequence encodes CASSGTRQARSYEQYF.

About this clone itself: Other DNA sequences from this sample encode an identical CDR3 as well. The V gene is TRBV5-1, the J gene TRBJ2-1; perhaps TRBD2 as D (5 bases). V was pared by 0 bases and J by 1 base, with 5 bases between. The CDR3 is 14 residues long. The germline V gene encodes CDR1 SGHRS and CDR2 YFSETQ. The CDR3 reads CASSLGGSYNEQFF. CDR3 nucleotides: TGCGCCAGCAGCTTGGGAGGGTCCTACAATGAGCAGTTCTTC.

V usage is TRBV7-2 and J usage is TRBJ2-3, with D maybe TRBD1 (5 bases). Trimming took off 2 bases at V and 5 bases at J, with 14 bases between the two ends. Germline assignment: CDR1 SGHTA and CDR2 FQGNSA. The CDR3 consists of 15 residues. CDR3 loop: CASSLYLQGGDTQYF. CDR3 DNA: TGTGCCAGCAGCTTATACCTTCAGGGTGGAGATACGCAGTATTTT.

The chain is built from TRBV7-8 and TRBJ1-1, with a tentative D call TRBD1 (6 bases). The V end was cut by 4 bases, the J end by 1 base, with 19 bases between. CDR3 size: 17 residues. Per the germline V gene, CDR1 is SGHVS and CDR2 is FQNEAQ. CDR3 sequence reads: CASSWTRDNLKNTEAFF. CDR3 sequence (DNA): TGTGCCAGCAGCTGGACGAGGGACAACCTGAAGAACACTGAAGCTTTCTTT. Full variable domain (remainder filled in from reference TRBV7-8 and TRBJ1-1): GAGVSQSPRYKVAKRGQDVALRCDPISGHVSLFWYQQALGQGPEFLTYFQNEAQLDKSGLPSDRFFAERPEGSVSTLKIQRTQQEDSAVYLCASSWTRDNLKNTEAFFGQGTRLTVV.

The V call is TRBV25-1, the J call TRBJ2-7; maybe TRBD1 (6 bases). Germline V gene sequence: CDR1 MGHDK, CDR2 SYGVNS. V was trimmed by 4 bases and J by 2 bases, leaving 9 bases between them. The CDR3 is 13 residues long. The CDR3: CASSAGTPYEQYF. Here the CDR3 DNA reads TGTGCCAGCAGTGCTGGGACACCCTACGAGCAGTACTTC.